This TCR beta chain is drawn from a study of cytomegalovirus exposure and HLA in healthy donors. A multiplex PCR was run with 60 Vbeta primers and 13 Jbeta primers. Assay used: immunoSEQ multiplex PCR; TCRdb lists only in-frame clones, some missing. The sample carries 140,000 or so clones, over 75% recorded once. The TCR sequence derives from a woman aged 40 to 50 in good health and CMV-seronegative. The sample comprised PBMCs.

Here the CDR3 reads CASSIMSGSTDTQYF. The CDR3 nucleotides read TGTGCCAGTAGTATAATGTCCGGGAGTACAGATACGCAGTATTTT. V gene TRBV19 combines with J gene TRBJ2-3; D possibly corresponds to TRBD2 (6 bases). CDR1 and CDR2 from the germline V gene are LNHDA and SQIVND (reference sequence). This CDR3 spans 15 amino acids. V lost 2 bases, J lost 3 bases, and 12 bases lay in between.